Listed below are T cell receptor beta chains from one sample, sequenced in a study of T cell responses to AZD1222 COVID-19 vaccine. The repertoire was sequenced with immunoSEQ multiplex PCR; TCRdb's copy has only in-frame clones and lacks some. The data contain about 50,000 clones, approximately 88% of them singletons. Specimen: peripheral blood, collected on day 0 of AZD1222 vaccination. The receptors stem from an adult in good health. The CDR3 runs from the conserved cysteine through the conserved F or W. D genes are given only for firm matches. Rows give clone size only sometimes, using once, few, many, or a class for an expanded clone.

j_gene	v_gene	abundance	d_gene	CDR3nt	CDR3aa
TRBJ1-5	TRBV19	NA	NA	TGTGCCAGTACCAATTTCCAAGGGGCATCCAATCAGCCCCAGCATTTT	CASTNFQGASNQPQHF
TRBJ1-5	TRBV6-2/TRBV6-3	NA	TRBD1	TGTGCCAGCAGTTACGCAGGGGGTAACAATCAGCCCCAGCATTTT	CASSYAGGNNQPQHF
TRBJ2-1	TRBV7-9	NA	TRBD2	TGTGCCAGCAGCTGGACTAGCCTGGATGAGCAGTTCTTC	CASSWTSLDEQFF
TRBJ2-7	TRBV2	NA	NA	TGTGCCAGCAGTGAAATCGAGGACGGCTTGAGACTAGACTCCTACGAGCAGTACTTC	CASSEIEDGLRLDSYEQYF
TRBJ1-3	TRBV27	few	TRBD1	TGTGCCAGCAGGGGACAGGGGGGAAACACCATATATTTT	CASRGQGGNTIYF
TRBJ1-2	TRBV7-2	NA	TRBD1	TGTGCCAGCAGCTTAATCCAGGGGGGGTCGTATGGCTACACCTTC	CASSLIQGGSYGYTF
TRBJ1-2	TRBV30	NA	NA	TGTGCCTGGAGTGTACTGTGGGACTATGGCTACACCTTC	CAWSVLWDYGYTF
TRBJ2-3	TRBV7-9	few	TRBD2	TGTGCCAGCAGTCGCCGGACTAGCGGGAGGAGGGTTAGCACAGATACGCAGTATTTT	CASSRRTSGRRVSTDTQYF
TRBJ2-2	TRBV3-1/TRBV3-2	NA	NA	TGTGCCAGCAGCCAAGTTCGGTCCAGCGGGGAGCTGTTTTTT	CASSQVRSSGELFF
TRBJ2-3	TRBV3-1/TRBV3-2	NA	NA	TGTGCCAGCAGCCATCCCCCCCAGGGAGCAGATACGCAGTATTTT	CASSHPPQGADTQYF
TRBJ1-6	TRBV5-1	NA	TRBD1	TGCGCCAGCAGCTTGGACAGGGGGCGATCACCCCTCCACTTT	CASSLDRGRSPLHF
TRBJ2-5	TRBV3-1/TRBV3-2	NA	TRBD2	TGTGCCAGCAGCCAAGATGTCCTAGCGGGAGGGGAGACCCAGTACTTC	CASSQDVLAGGETQYF
TRBJ1-6	TRBV5-1	NA	TRBD1	TGCGCCAGCACCTCAGGGGGCGGCTCCTATAATTCACCCCTCCACTTT	CASTSGGGSYNSPLHF
TRBJ2-7	TRBV12-1	NA	NA	TGTGCCAGCAGCTTTGAGGGGGCACTCCGAGCCTACGAGCAGTACTTC	CASSFEGALRAYEQYF
TRBJ1-3	TRBV3-1/TRBV3-2	NA	NA	TGTGCCAGCAGCCAAAACCCCCAGGTGGATAGAGGAAACACCATATATTTT	CASSQNPQVDRGNTIYF
TRBJ2-7	TRBV30	once	NA	TGTGCCTGGAGTAATAACTACGAGCAGTACTTC	CAWSNNYEQYF
TRBJ1-2	TRBV7-3	NA	TRBD1	TGTGCCAGCAGCTCCGGGACAGGGCCTAACTATGGCTACACCTTC	CASSSGTGPNYGYTF
TRBJ2-1	TRBV5-6	NA	TRBD2	TGTGCCAGCAGCTGGGGTAGCGGGAGCTCCTACAATGAGCAGTTCTTC	CASSWGSGSSYNEQFF
TRBJ1-1	TRBV11-2	NA	NA	TGTGCCAGCAGCTTAGACGCTGAAGCTTTCTTT	CASSLDAEAFF
TRBJ1-1	TRBV6-5	NA	NA	TGTGCCAGCAGTACCCCCAAAAACACTGAAGCTTTCTTT	CASSTPKNTEAFF
TRBJ2-7	TRBV6-5	NA	TRBD1	TGTGCCAGCAGTTCGGGACAGGCCCCGTACTTC	CASSSGQAPYF
TRBJ1-1	TRBV5-6	NA	NA	TGTGCCAGCAGCTTGCCGACTTTCCCGGGGCAGAACGCTGAAGCTTTCTTT	CASSLPTFPGQNAEAFF
TRBJ1-1	TRBV12-3/TRBV12-4	NA	NA	TGTGCCAGCAGTTTCTCCGGGAGTAATGAAGCTTTCTTT	CASSFSGSNEAFF
TRBJ1-1	TRBV29-1	NA	NA	TGCAGCGGCCGGGAGGGGCCCAGGGCGGCTGAAGCTTTCTTT	CSGREGPRAAEAFF
TRBJ2-7	TRBV5-1	NA	TRBD1	TGCGCCAGCAGCTCAACCGGGACAGGGTCGCTATCAATCTACGAGCAGTACTTC	CASSSTGTGSLSIYEQYF
TRBJ1-6	TRBV5-1	NA	TRBD1	TGCGCCAGCAGCACTACCCCCGGGACAGGGGGGTCTAATTCACCCCTCCACTTT	CASSTTPGTGGSNSPLHF
TRBJ2-7	TRBV6-1	NA	NA	TGTGCCAGCAGTGTAGCGAGCTCCTACGAGCAGTACTTC	CASSVASSYEQYF
TRBJ2-5	TRBV7-2	NA	NA	TGTGCCAGCAGCTTGTTCGGCGGGGAAGGAGAGACCCAGTACTTC	CASSLFGGEGETQYF
TRBJ2-5	TRBV7-9	once	NA	TGTGCCAGCAGCCTAGAGGGGGGGGCTCAAGAGACCCAGTACTTC	CASSLEGGAQETQYF
TRBJ1-1	TRBV11-3	NA	NA	TGTGCCAGCAGCTCGAGGACGGCTGAAGCTTTCTTT	CASSSRTAEAFF
TRBJ2-2	TRBV18	NA	TRBD2	TGTGCCAGCTCACCGACGCAACTAGCGGGTACGAACACCGGGGAGCTGTTTTTT	CASSPTQLAGTNTGELFF
TRBJ1-2	TRBV4-1	NA	NA	TGCGCCAGCAGCCAAGATTCCCGGGGTTCGGTTCATGGCTACACCTTC	CASSQDSRGSVHGYTF
TRBJ1-5	TRBV19	NA	NA	TGTGCCAGTACCATCCCCGGGGATGGTCAGCCCCAGCATTTT	CASTIPGDGQPQHF
TRBJ2-1	TRBV28	NA	NA	TGTGCCAGCAGTTCCGAGACTCTCTACAATGAGCAGTTCTTC	CASSSETLYNEQFF
TRBJ2-7	TRBV7-9	NA	NA	TGTGCCAGCAGCTTGGGCAGGGCGTCCTACGAGCAGTACTTC	CASSLGRASYEQYF
TRBJ2-2	TRBV7-2	NA	NA	TGTGCCAGCAGCCCAGAAGTGGGGGGCGGGGCCGGGGAGCTGTTTTTT	CASSPEVGGGAGELFF
TRBJ1-3	TRBV6-5	NA	TRBD1	TGTGCCAGCAGTTCACAGGGGGCGGCTGGAAACACCATATATTTT	CASSSQGAAGNTIYF
TRBJ2-3	TRBV6-5	NA	TRBD2	TGTGCCAGCAGTTACTCGGGACTAGCGGGGGGAGATACGCAGTATTTT	CASSYSGLAGGDTQYF
TRBJ1-5	TRBV7-8	NA	NA	TGTGCCAGCAGCCTACAGGGAAATCAGCCCCAGCATTTT	CASSLQGNQPQHF
TRBJ1-6	TRBV11-2	NA	NA	TGTGCCAGCAGTAGAGGGACAACCCATAATTCACCCCTCCACTTT	CASSRGTTHNSPLHF
TRBJ1-1	TRBV10-1	once	NA	TGCGCCAGCAGTGAGTCGCTGGGGTCGGGCACTGAAGCTTTCTTT	CASSESLGSGTEAFF
TRBJ1-3	TRBV6-6	NA	NA	TGTGCCAGCATACAGGGCTCTGGAAACACCATATATTTT	CASIQGSGNTIYF
TRBJ2-7	TRBV5-5	NA	TRBD2	TGTGCCAGCAGCGTGGGACTAGCGGGAGTCGAAGAGCAGTACTTC	CASSVGLAGVEEQYF
TRBJ1-2	TRBV25-1	NA	NA	TGTGCCAGCAGTGGAACTAGGGGGGTAAATGGCTACACCTTC	CASSGTRGVNGYTF
TRBJ1-2	TRBV6-5	NA	NA	TGTGCCAGCAGTCTTACAGGTTTGACTAACTATGGCTACACCTTC	CASSLTGLTNYGYTF
TRBJ1-2	TRBV7-8	NA	NA	TGTGCCAGCAGCTTAACGGCGGCAGGGAACTATGGCTACACCTTC	CASSLTAAGNYGYTF
TRBJ2-1	TRBV5-1	NA	TRBD2	TGCGCCAGCAGCCGGACTAGCGGTTACAATGAGCAGTTCTTC	CASSRTSGYNEQFF